This TCR beta chain was sequenced during a study of blood T cell repertoires in COVID-19. Those enrolled, adults aged roughly 18 to 95 years, came from roughly 23 US areas. Membership in each cohort depended on participant-reported clinical history. Data came from immunoSEQ multiplex PCR; TCRdb stores just in-frame clones and leaves some out. The sample has around 250,000 clones, about 82% seen once. CDR3 length equals 14 residues. V lost 3 bases to trimming and J lost 3 bases, with 14 bases between them. CDR1 and CDR2 (germline): SQVTM, ANQGSEA. The V and J genes are TRBV29-1 and TRBJ1-2; D is undetermined. Input material: PBMCs or T cells enriched from blood (not recorded which). The receptor's source is a woman aged 45-60 years who had recovered from COVID-19. The CDR3 reads CSVDETPTYYGYTF. CDR3 DNA sequence: TGCAGCGTTGATGAGACACCGACCTACTATGGCTACACCTTC.